The following is a T cell receptor (beta chain) sequence with its context. Its antigen is currently unknown. This entry is derived from a study of cytomegalovirus exposure and HLA in healthy donors. Overall study findings and caveats: TCR beta V- and J-gene trimming was later associated with a missense DCLRE1C variant. Most TCR sequences proved rare, with some public TCRs found in many donors. Immune exposure data for these donors was limited to CMV serostatus. Analyzed later, most CMV-associated TCR beta chains appeared HLA-restricted.

This CDR3 contains 14 residues. Germline V CDR1 and CDR2: LNHDA, SQIVND (reference sequence). V shed 6 bases and J shed 0 bases, with 9 bases lying between them. The PCR employed 60 Vbeta primers together with 13 Jbeta primers. The table came from immunoSEQ multiplex PCR; TCRdb's copy has only in-frame clones and leaves some out. The sample lists some 170,000 clones, 70% to 85% occurring once. The sequenced sample was PBMCs. This sequence originates from a human donor in good health. This chain uses TRBV19 with TRBJ1-5; a possible D gene is TRBD1 (6 bases). The CDR3 DNA sequence: TGTGCCAGTAGGACAGGCGGTAGCAATCAGCCCCAGCATTTT. Translation: CASRTGGSNQPQHF.